Below, 21 T cell receptor beta chains from the same sample are listed, as sequenced in a study of shared clonotypes between healthy human individuals. Only in-frame clones appear in the TCRdb table, and some are missing; sequencing was by immunoSEQ multiplex PCR. The sample holds about 2.3 million clones; 92% are singletons and the top ten take 0.3% to 0.4%. Input material: naive CD4+ T cells from PBMCs. This sample's subset: CD45RA+ positively selected. The receptors originated from a man younger than 35 in good health. Some clones in this sample may be carry-over from other donors' samples.

In regard to this clone: Other DNA sequences in this sample translate to the same CDR3. The chain joins TRBV7-3 to TRBJ2-3, with 7 bases fitting TRBD2. The length of the CDR3 is 15 residues. V shed 3 bases and J 0 bases; nucleotides not matched to a gene: 3. From germline, CDR1 is SGHTA and CDR2 FQGTGA. CDR3 amino acids: CASSLASGSTDTQYF. The CDR3, as DNA: TGTGCCAGCAGCTTGGCTAGCGGTAGCACAGATACGCAGTATTTT.

The chain combines TRBV10-3 with TRBJ2-3; possibly TRBD1 for D (6 bases). Germline loops: CDR1 ENHRY, CDR2 SYGVKD. Trimming pared 6 bases from V and 2 bases from J, leaving 12 bases between. CDR3 length: 14 residues. Written as DNA, the CDR3 is TGTGCCATCAGGACAGACAGGACCACAGATACGCAGTATTTT. Translating gives CAIRTDRTTDTQYF.

The V call is TRBV9, the J call TRBJ2-2, with D perhaps matching TRBD2 (6 bases). The CDR3 contains 16 residues. V was clipped by 4 bases and J by 4 bases, with 17 bases between them. Per germline, CDR1 SGDLS and CDR2 YYNGEE. In nucleotides, the CDR3 is TGTGCCAGCAGCCCCTCCCGCGGGACGGGCACCGGGGAGCTGTTTTTT. Its translation: CASSPSRGTGTGELFF.

The V call is TRBV7-6, the J call TRBJ2-6, with TRBD1 matching 10 bases. The germline CDR1 and CDR2 sequences are SGHVS and FNYEAQ. The CDR3 runs to 17 residues. V shed 3 bases, J shed 4 bases, and the junction held 6 bases outside the gene matches. The CDR3 here is CASSLTGGALGANVLTF. DNA of the CDR3: TGTGCCAGCAGCTTGACAGGGGGCGCTCTGGGGGCCAACGTCCTGACTTTC.

This chain joins TRBV18 and TRBJ1-4, with 10 bases aligning to TRBD1. V lost 3 bases, J lost 8 bases, and 9 bases stayed unmatched. Germline V gene data show CDR1 as KGHSH and CDR2 as LQKENI. This CDR3 spans 16 amino acids. The CDR3 loop is CASSPTMGQGHEKLFF. The CDR3 nucleotides are TGTGCCAGCTCACCCACGATGGGACAGGGGCACGAAAAACTGTTTTTT.

The CDR3: CASSLGSDYGYTF. CDR3 DNA: TGCGCCAGCAGCTTGGGGTCAGACTATGGCTACACCTTC. The chain has TRBV5-1 and TRBJ1-2, with no clear D. The CDR3 has 13 residues. CDR1 and CDR2 from the germline V gene are SGHRS and YFSETQ. V lost 0 bases and J lost 3, with 6 bases in between.

CDR3 DNA: TGTGCCAGCAGTCGGACTAGCGGGGCCACAGATACGCAGTATTTT. Residues: CASSRTSGATDTQYF. The V call is TRBV9, the J call TRBJ2-3; TRBD2 aligns across 12 bases. The CDR3 is 15 residues long. Germline trimming cut 5 bases from V and 2 bases from J; bases unmatched to any gene: 3. Germline CDR1 is SGDLS and CDR2 is YYNGEE.

For this clone: Additional DNA sequences in this sample encode the identical CDR3. CDR3: CASSPSSYEQYF. The CDR3, as DNA: TGTGCCAGCAGTCCTTCCTCCTACGAGCAGTACTTC. The chain employs TRBV27 and TRBJ2-7; D uncertain. Germline V gene lookup returns CDR1 MNHEY and CDR2 SMNVEV (reference sequence). This CDR3 is built from 12 residues. V was clipped by 5 bases and J by 0 bases, with 5 bases between them.

This chain links TRBV25-1 with TRBJ1-1; D perhaps matches TRBD1 (5 bases). The CDR3 sequence is 13 residues long. The germline gives CDR1 MGHDK, CDR2 SYGVNS. V shed 8 bases and J shed 1 base, with 11 bases lying between them. The CDR3 region has the DNA TGTGCCAGCGGGGGAAGGAGGAACACTGAAGCTTTCTTT. Its translation: CASGGRRNTEAFF.

The chain employs TRBV11-3 and TRBJ2-7; 9 nucleotides align to TRBD1. This CDR3 has 15 amino acids. Germline-derived CDR1 and CDR2 are SGHNT and YENEEA. V lost 1 base to trimming and J lost 3 bases; unmatched junction nucleotides: 4. CDR3 amino acids: CASSLGGQGDYEQYF. The CDR3 nucleotides are TGTGCCAGCAGCTTAGGGGGACAGGGTGACTACGAGCAGTACTTC.

The chain joins TRBV10-3 to TRBJ2-7, with D uncertain. CDR1 ENHRY and CDR2 SYGVKD come from the germline V gene. There are 13 residues in the CDR3. The ends were cut back, 6 bases at V and 3 bases at J, with 12 bases in the middle. The CDR3 nucleotides read TGTGCCATCAGGGGTAGGCTTGACTACGAGCAGTACTTC. Protein product: CAIRGRLDYEQYF.

This clone came up once. This sequence joins TRBV10-1 and TRBJ1-5; D not resolved. V lost 1 base and J 4 bases, leaving 14 bases between the germline ends. Germline V lookup: CDR1 WNHNN, CDR2 SYGVQD (reference sequence). The CDR3 contains 16 residues. The CDR3 region is CASSEFGARRNQPQHF. DNA of the CDR3: TGCGCCAGCAGTGAGTTCGGTGCCAGGAGGAATCAGCCCCAGCATTTT.

Note on this clone: Other DNA sequences of this sample code for an identical CDR3. The chain joins TRBV5-1 to TRBJ2-1; TRBD1 is a possible D gene (5 bases). The CDR3 has 13 amino acids. CDR1 and CDR2 (germline): SGHRS, YFSETQ. Trimming removed 4 bases at V and 5 bases at J, with 10 bases between. CDR3 bases: TGCGCCAGCAGCCTCACAGGTAACAATGAGCAGTTCTTC. Residues: CASSLTGNNEQFF.

This sequence joins TRBV6-6 and TRBJ1-5; 7 bases are a match to TRBD1. The CDR3 sequence is 15 residues long. The V gene end was trimmed by 5 bases and the J gene end by 4 bases; junction bases not matched to a gene: 8. Germline loops: CDR1 MNHNY, CDR2 SVGAGI (reference sequence). The CDR3 DNA follows: TGTGCCAGCAGTCAACCCCAGGGGGGGAATCAGCCCCAGCATTTT. Protein sequence: CASSQPQGGNQPQHF.

J is TRBJ2-7 and V is TRBV5-1; 11 bases align to TRBD1. The trim removed 4 bases at V and 0 bases at J, leaving 3 bases unmatched. This CDR3 contains 15 residues. Germline lookup yields CDR1 SGHRS and CDR2 YFSETQ. The CDR3: CASSTGTGGSYEQYF. In nucleotides, the CDR3 is TGCGCCAGCAGCACGGGGACAGGGGGCTCCTACGAGCAGTACTTC.

This rearrangement joins TRBV6-5 to TRBJ1-1; weak D call: TRBD1 (5 bases). Germline V gives CDR1 MNHEY, CDR2 SVGAGI. The CDR3 length is 13 residues. Trimming took 0 bases from V and 8 from J, leaving 10 bases between them. The CDR3 protein is CASSYSQGAEAFF. The CDR3 DNA is TGTGCCAGCAGTTACTCGCAGGGAGCCGAAGCTTTCTTT.

The rearrangement links TRBV2 to TRBJ1-1; D may be TRBD1 (5 bases). The V gene lost 5 bases and the J gene lost 5 bases, with 21 bases spanning the gap. This CDR3 has 16 residues. Looked up from germline, CDR1 is SNHLY and CDR2 is FYNNEI. This CDR3 is CASSRRRGPVGTEAFF. CDR3 nucleotide sequence: TGTGCCAGCAGTAGACGAAGGGGCCCCGTAGGAACTGAAGCTTTCTTT.

The gene calls are TRBV5-1 and TRBJ2-2; 9 bases align to TRBD2. Trimming cost V 4 bases and J 5 bases; bases outside gene matches: 9. CDR3 size: 16 residues. The V gene's germline CDR1 is SGHRS and CDR2 YFSETQ. CDR3 in DNA: TGCGCCAGCAGCATGATCCCCACTAGCGGGACCGGGGAGCTGTTTTTT. This gives the protein CASSMIPTSGTGELFF.

This rearrangement joins TRBV28 to TRBJ2-7; 7 bases line up with TRBD1. CDR3 length: 14 amino acids. Trimming at V came to 6 bases and at J to 3 bases, leaving 8 bases not matched to a gene. Germline CDR1 MDHEN, CDR2 SYDVKM. The CDR3 bases are TGTGCCAGCAGCAACTCGGGACAGTACTACGAGCAGTACTTC. Protein: CASSNSGQYYEQYF.

This rearrangement joins TRBV6-4 to TRBJ2-7, with D possibly being TRBD2 (6 bases). The CDR3 contains 15 residues. V was clipped by 8 bases and J by 4 bases, with 21 bases between them. Per germline, CDR1 MRHNA and CDR2 SNTAGT. CDR3 sequence reads: CASVLGGMGEYEQYF. CDR3 nucleotides: TGTGCCAGCGTCCTCGGAGGGATGGGTGAATACGAGCAGTACTTC.

The chain links TRBV19 to TRBJ2-7, with D hard to call. The CDR3 runs to 14 residues. Trimming took off 4 bases at V and 5 bases at J, with 15 bases between the two ends. In germline, CDR1 is LNHDA, CDR2 SQIVND (reference sequence). CDR3 DNA: TGTGCCAGTAGTACCGGACGAGTTGCCAACGAGCAGTACTTC. It yields the protein CASSTGRVANEQYF.